This is a list of T cell receptor beta chains from one sample in a study of CD8+ T cells in alopecia areata. Method: immunoSEQ multiplex PCR; TCRdb's copy keeps in-frame clones and lacks some. The sample has some 170,000 clones, around 58% seen once. This specimen was CD4+ T cells sorted from blood, taken at approximately week 61, from a patient treated with tofacitinib. These receptors were taken from a human donor with alopecia areata. Each CDR3 is given with its conserved first and last residue. D genes are given only for firm matches. Clone size appears in some rows only: once, few, many, or a class for an expanded clone.

>.|TRBJ2-3|.|TRBV11-2
CASSYQLDTASTDTQYF
TGTGCCAGCAGCTACCAACTGGACACCGCTAGCACAGATACGCAGTATTTT
>once|TRBJ2-7|.|TRBV29-1
CSVAVTAYEQYF
TGCAGCGTTGCGGTCACCGCCTACGAGCAGTACTTC
>.|TRBJ2-1|.|TRBV27
CASSPPGMVEQFF
TGTGCCAGCAGTCCCCCCGGGATGGTTGAGCAGTTCTTC
>.|TRBJ2-1|.|TRBV27
CASSLQGPYNEQFF
TGTGCCAGCAGTTTACAGGGACCCTACAATGAGCAGTTCTTC
>many|TRBJ2-2|.|TRBV7-9
CASLTGVDTGELFF
TGTGCCAGCCTCACGGGGGTGGACACCGGGGAGCTGTTTTTT
>few|TRBJ2-6|TRBD1|TRBV5-1
CASGKGTGGSGANVLTF
TGCGCCAGCGGAAAGGGGACAGGGGGCTCCGGGGCCAACGTCCTGACTTTC
>once|TRBJ2-5|TRBD1|TRBV7-2
CASSFGDRDQETQYF
TGTGCCAGCAGCTTTGGTGACAGGGACCAAGAGACCCAGTACTTC
>few|TRBJ2-2|.|TRBV30
CAWSSRGSRNTGELFF
TGTGCCTGGAGTTCGAGGGGGTCTAGGAACACCGGGGAGCTGTTTTTT
>.|TRBJ2-7|TRBD1|TRBV10-3
CAISESDRGGTYEQYF
TGTGCCATCAGTGAGTCAGACAGGGGTGGGACCTACGAGCAGTACTTC
>few|TRBJ2-5|.|TRBV4-2
CASSQGFQQETQYF
TGTGCCAGCAGCCAAGGGTTCCAACAAGAGACCCAGTACTTC
>once|TRBJ2-7|.|TRBV6-6
CASSYSREGLEQYF
TGTGCCAGCAGTTACTCGAGAGAAGGGCTCGAGCAGTACTTC
>.|TRBJ2-4|.|TRBV29-1
CSVGGPQNIQYF
TGCAGCGTTGGGGGGCCCCAAAACATTCAGTACTTC
>.|TRBJ2-1|TRBD1|TRBV5-4
CASSPEGQGKSEQFF
TGTGCCAGCAGCCCGGAGGGACAGGGAAAGAGTGAGCAGTTCTTC
>.|TRBJ2-1|TRBD1|TRBV4-1
CASSQAGTGPYNEQFF
TGCGCCAGCAGCCAAGCCGGGACAGGACCTTACAATGAGCAGTTCTTC
>.|TRBJ2-7|TRBD1|TRBV15
CATSPKGAGQGHEQYF
TGTGCCACCAGCCCCAAGGGTGCTGGACAGGGCCACGAGCAGTACTTC
>.|TRBJ2-3|TRBD2|TRBV30
CAWSHLVGRGARTDTQYF
TGTGCCTGGAGCCACTTGGTAGGGCGGGGGGCCCGCACAGATACGCAGTATTTT
>many|TRBJ1-2|.|TRBV9
CASSVDENYGYTF
TGTGCCAGCAGCGTAGATGAAAACTATGGCTACACCTTC
>.|TRBJ1-2|.|TRBV27
CASSIQPGQDGYTF
TGTGCCAGCAGTATTCAGCCGGGTCAGGATGGCTACACCTTC
>.|TRBJ1-1|.|TRBV5-1
CASSFGVGMNTEAFF
TGCGCCAGCAGCTTCGGTGTAGGGATGAACACTGAAGCTTTCTTT
>.|TRBJ2-7|.|TRBV19
CASSITAGGRYEQYF
TGTGCCAGTAGTATAACTGCAGGGGGGAGGTACGAGCAGTACTTC
>.|TRBJ2-7|.|TRBV29-1
CSVDGQGLYEQYF
TGCAGCGTTGACGGGCAGGGGCTCTACGAGCAGTACTTC
>.|TRBJ1-6|.|TRBV5-1
CASSSGRNYNSPLHF
TGCGCCAGCAGCTCCGGACGGAACTATAATTCACCCCTCCACTTT